The 10 T cell receptor beta chains listed next were all sequenced from one sample in a study of blood T cell repertoires in COVID-19. Libraries were prepared by immunoSEQ multiplex PCR; TCRdb keeps only in-frame clonotypes and omits some of them. Seen here are 300,000 to 450,000 clones, less than 85% observed once, and the top ten hold more than 3%. Sequencing used peripheral blood. These receptors were collected from a woman aged 18-35 years with acute or convalescent COVID-19.

This sequence joins TRBV20-1 and TRBJ2-5; no firm D call. The CDR3 loop spans 11 amino acids. V was pared by 3 bases and J by 5 bases, with 7 bases between. Germline assignment: CDR1 DFQATT and CDR2 SNEGSKA (reference sequence). CDR3 residues: CSASGRETQYF. CDR3 nucleotide sequence: TGCAGTGCTAGCGGTCGGGAGACCCAGTACTTC.

This clone was detected once. Just one base apart from a much larger clone, this may be a read error. The genes are TRBV7-3 and TRBJ1-1; D is ambiguous. Germline V gives CDR1 SGHTA, CDR2 FQGTGA. This CDR3 spans 13 amino acids. Trimming took 4 bases from V and 1 from J, leaving 7 bases between them. CDR3 in amino acids: CASSSTPNTEAFF. The CDR3 DNA reads TGTGCCAGCAGCTCGACACCGAACACTGAAGCTTTCTTT.

The V call is TRBV10-3, the J call TRBJ2-5; a possible D gene is TRBD2 (6 bases). The CDR3 totals 13 residues. With 6 bases removed from V and 2 bases from J, the gap between germline ends came to 10 bases. Germline CDR1 ENHRY, CDR2 SYGVKD. CDR3 in amino acids: CAIRTREQETQYF. CDR3 bases: TGTGCCATCAGGACTAGGGAGCAAGAGACCCAGTACTTC.

The CDR3 bases are TGTGCCAGCAGCCCTACCGGGAACACTGAAGCTTTCTTT. This encodes CASSPTGNTEAFF. The chain uses TRBV7-2 and TRBJ1-1; no clear D gene. The CDR3 totals 13 residues. Trimming cost V 5 bases and J 1 base, with 8 bases left between them. In germline, CDR1 is SGHTA, CDR2 FQGNSA.

The chain employs TRBV4-1 and TRBJ2-2; D call uncertain. V lost 4 bases to trimming and J lost 0 bases, with 9 bases between them. The CDR3 extends over 15 amino acids. The germline CDR1 and CDR2 sequences are MGHRA and YSYEKL. The CDR3 loop reads CASSPAATNTGELFF. Here the CDR3 DNA reads TGCGCCAGCAGCCCGGCGGCCACGAACACCGGGGAGCTGTTTTTT.

CDR3 region: CASSEWAAMETQYF. The CDR3 DNA sequence: TGTGCCAGCAGTGAATGGGCTGCTATGGAGACCCAGTACTTC. The rearrangement joins TRBV2 to TRBJ2-5; D gene uncertain. The CDR3 length is 14 residues. CDR1 is SNHLY and CDR2 is FYNNEI in the germline V gene. V shed 2 bases and J shed 5 bases, with 12 bases lying between them. Complete variable domain (other parts from reference TRBV2 and TRBJ2-5): EPEVTQTPSHQVTQMGQEVILRCVPISNHLYFYWYRQILGQKVEFLVSFYNNEISEKSEIFDDQFSVERPDGSNFTLKIRSTKLEDSAMYFCASSEWAAMETQYFGPGTRLLVL.

This clone has a single count. The CDR3 sequence: CASRDRGPDEQFF. The CDR3 bases are TGTGCCAGTCGGGACAGGGGGCCGGATGAGCAGTTCTTC. The gene calls are TRBV6-5 and TRBJ2-1; 12 positions agree with TRBD1. This CDR3 is built from 13 residues. The V and J ends lost 9 bases and 8 bases, in that order; junction bases with no gene match: 5. In germline, CDR1 is MNHEY, CDR2 SVGAGI.

V and J are TRBV18 and TRBJ1-6; no definite D call. Trimming stripped 6 bases from V and 5 bases from J, with 20 bases between. This CDR3 is built from 17 residues. From germline, CDR1 is KGHSH and CDR2 LQKENI. DNA of the CDR3: TGTGCCAGCTCCCTCCAGCGGCTCGAAGTAGATAATTCACCCCTCCACTTT. This sequence encodes CASSLQRLEVDNSPLHF.

The chain couples TRBV2 to TRBJ2-6; D possibly corresponds to TRBD1 (5 bases). Trimming pared 8 bases from V and 0 bases from J, leaving 11 bases between. This CDR3 region has 15 residues. Germline assignment: CDR1 SNHLY and CDR2 FYNNEI. This CDR3 is CASGADSSGANVLTF. The CDR3 nucleotides are TGTGCCAGCGGGGCCGACAGCTCTGGGGCCAACGTCCTGACTTTC.

This rearrangement joins TRBV7-3 to TRBJ2-3, with a weak D call TRBD2 (6 bases). The CDR3 consists of 14 residues. Germline V gene data show CDR1 as SGHTA and CDR2 as FQGTGA. Trimming removed 2 bases at V and 2 bases at J, with 8 bases between. The CDR3 nucleotides read TGTGCCAGCAGCTTAGCGGGGTTCACAGATACGCAGTATTTT. Amino acids: CASSLAGFTDTQYF.